This T cell receptor beta chain was obtained from a study of T-cell reconstitution after alpha-beta-depleted transplantation in children. Germline CDR1 SEHNR, CDR2 FQNEAQ (reference sequence). The V end was cut by 5 bases, the J end by 10 bases, with 12 bases between. There are 12 residues in the CDR3. The sample holds a few counts of this clonotype. Molecular barcoding with unique molecular identifiers was used for the TCRbeta library. MiXCR was run by TCRdb on the PCR reads, yielding one entry per CDR3 protein. Among 450,000 to 600,000 distinct CDR3 sequences listed, 18% were seen once. The TCR was taken from a human donor who donated a stem cell graft to a child with acute lymphoblastic leukemia. This chain links TRBV7-9 with TRBJ2-1; D might be TRBD1 (5 bases). Source: PBMCs from the stem cell graft donor, taken from the stem cell graft. In DNA form, the CDR3 reads TGTGCCAGCAGCGCCAGGGTAAACGAGCAGTTCTTC. Its protein is CASSARVNEQFF.